The 31 T cell receptor beta chains given below trace back to one sample, sequenced in a study of human T cells and chemical hapten exposure. TCRdb re-analysed the RACE reads in MiXCR, keeping a single row per CDR3 protein. The data hold 380,000 or so distinct CDR3 sequences, with 5.5% observed a single time. Time point here: pre-sensitization, week 0. Treatment defined: therapeutic diphenylcyclopropenone sensitization with weekly scalp DPC. Sequenced here: whole blood, sampled in connection with sensitization to the hapten diphenylcyclopropenone (DPC). The receptors here all came from a woman in her late teens or twenties with alopecia areata. Some clones in this sample may be carry-over from other donors' samples.

The table lists this clonotype with many counts. V is TRBV7-9 and J is TRBJ1-5, with D maybe TRBD1 (6 bases). Germline V lookup: CDR1 SEHNR, CDR2 FQNEAQ (reference sequence). The CDR3 is 15 amino acids. V lost 10 bases and J 0 bases, leaving 16 bases between the germline ends. The DNA for the CDR3 is TGTGCCACCTCAAGAGCGGGGGCTAGCAATCAGCCCCAGCATTTT. It is translated as CATSRAGASNQPQHF.

This clonotype was seen many times. The rearrangement links TRBV7-9 to TRBJ1-1; no firm D call. Germline CDR1 and CDR2: SEHNR and FQNEAQ (reference sequence). The CDR3 is 12 residues long. The V end was cut by 5 bases, the J end by 8 bases, with 12 bases between. In DNA, the CDR3 is TGTGCCAGCAGCGATGGCCCGGCAGAAGCTTTCTTT. Translation: CASSDGPAEAFF.

This clonotype occurred a few times. The V and J genes are TRBV2 and TRBJ2-2; D perhaps matches TRBD2 (6 bases). V was shortened by 2 bases and J by 3 bases, with 7 bases between the two germline ends. The CDR3 loop spans 14 amino acids. Germline values: CDR1 SNHLY, CDR2 FYNNEI. The CDR3 DNA sequence: TGTGCCAGCAGTGAACTAGCGTACACCGGGGAGCTGTTTTTT. Translated: CASSELAYTGELFF.

There are many counts of this clonotype. This chain joins TRBV9 and TRBJ1-4, with D unresolved. Germline V gene data show CDR1 as SGDLS and CDR2 as YYNGEE. The length of the CDR3 is 13 residues. V was shortened by 3 bases and J by 4 bases, with 7 bases between the two germline ends. This chain's CDR3 is CASSARDNEKLFF. The CDR3 nucleotides read TGTGCCAGCAGCGCAAGGGATAATGAAAAACTGTTTTTT.

This clonotype was seen at least ten times. This chain connects TRBV11-2 to TRBJ2-1, with 7 positions matching TRBD1. CDR3 size: 16 residues. Germline CDR1 SGHAT, CDR2 FQNNGV. Losses at the gene ends were 6 bases for V and 5 bases for J; bases not matched to a gene: 13. CDR3 DNA: TGTGCCAGCAGGGCCAGGGGGAATTCCAGGGACAATGAGCAGTTCTTC. It specifies CASRARGNSRDNEQFF.

This clonotype has at least ten counts. The V call is TRBV5-1, the J call TRBJ2-1, with no clear D. Between the trimmed V and J ends, which lost 4 bases and 9 bases, there was a span of 11 bases. CDR3 length equals 12 residues. In germline, CDR1 is SGHRS, CDR2 YFSETQ. This CDR3 is CASSLLQSEQFF. The CDR3 nucleotides are TGCGCCAGCAGCCTCCTACAGAGTGAGCAGTTCTTC.

The table lists this clonotype with many counts. The chain uses TRBV6-6 and TRBJ2-3; TRBD2 matches 13 bases. The CDR3 spans 17 residues. Germline V gene sequence: CDR1 MNHNY, CDR2 SVGAGI (reference sequence). J gave up 4 bases and V 2 bases, and 6 bases lay outside the gene matches. CDR3 DNA sequence: TGTGCCAGCAGTTACCCGACTAGCGGGGGGAGCGCAGATACGCAGTATTTT. It translates to CASSYPTSGGSADTQYF.

CDR3 loop: CASSPRGQGWRYF. In DNA, the CDR3 is TGTGCCAGCAGCCCGAGAGGACAGGGGTGGCGGTACTTC. V gene TRBV14 combines with J gene TRBJ2-7; 9 bases align to TRBD1. The CDR3 runs to 13 residues. Trimming removed 4 bases from V and 12 bases from J; junction bases left unmatched: 10. The germline V gene encodes CDR1 SGHDN and CDR2 FVKESK.

This sequence joins TRBV4-2 and TRBJ2-1; D perhaps matches TRBD2 (6 bases). V lost 3 bases and J lost 0, with 12 bases in between. Germline V gene lookup returns CDR1 LGHNA and CDR2 YNFKEQ. This CDR3 comprises 16 residues. Here the CDR3 DNA reads TGTGCCAGCAGCCAGCCCGGGGGTTTCTCCTACAATGAGCAGTTCTTC. It codes for CASSQPGGFSYNEQFF.

This clonotype was observed a few times. The rearrangement links TRBV5-6 to TRBJ1-5; TRBD1 is a possible D gene (5 bases). Germline loops: CDR1 SGHDT, CDR2 YYEEEE. The CDR3 length is 17 residues. Trimming cost V 1 base and J 0 bases, with 14 bases left between them. CDR3 DNA: TGTGCCAGCAGCTTGAAAGGGGCGCGGGATAGCAATCAGCCCCAGCATTTT. This translates into CASSLKGARDSNQPQHF.

This clonotype was detected ten times or more. The chain couples TRBV6-6 to TRBJ1-2; 8 nucleotides line up with TRBD1. Germline V CDR1 and CDR2: MNHNY, SVGAGI (reference sequence). V shed 5 bases, J shed 4 bases, and the junction held 9 bases outside the gene matches. This CDR3 comprises 15 residues. The CDR3 DNA reads TGTGCCAGCAGTCCCCCGACAGGGGTAAGCTATGGCTACACCTTC. Translated: CASSPPTGVSYGYTF.

The V gene is TRBV7-3, the J gene TRBJ1-1; no clear D gene. V lost 2 bases, J lost 4 bases, and 8 bases lay in between. The germline gives CDR1 SGHTA, CDR2 FQGTGA. The CDR3 sequence is 13 residues long. CDR3 sequence reads: CASSLFGSTEAFF. In DNA form, the CDR3 reads TGTGCCAGCAGCTTATTTGGGAGCACTGAAGCTTTCTTT.

This chain uses TRBV15 with TRBJ2-3; no clear D. With 0 bases removed from V and 3 bases from J, the gap between germline ends came to 10 bases. Germline values: CDR1 LNHNV, CDR2 YYDKDF (reference sequence). This CDR3 is 15 amino acids long. The CDR3 DNA reads TGTGCCACCAGCAGAGATCTGACAACGACAGATACGCAGTATTTT. Translation gives CATSRDLTTTDTQYF. Supplemented by reference TRBV15 and TRBJ2-3, the full variable domain reads DAMVIQNPRYQVTQFGKPVTLSCSQTLNHNVMYWYQQKSSQAPKLLFHYYDKDFNNEADTPDNFQSRRPNTSFCFLDIRSPGLGDTAMYLCATSRDLTTTDTQYFGPGTRLTVL.

The J gene is TRBJ2-7, the V gene TRBV7-9; TRBD1 matches 7 bases. The CDR3 loop spans 15 amino acids. In germline, CDR1 is SEHNR, CDR2 FQNEAQ (reference sequence). Losses at the gene ends were 4 bases for V and 6 bases for J; bases not matched to a gene: 12. CDR3 residues: CASSSHGTALSEQYF. CDR3 sequence (DNA): TGTGCCAGCAGCTCCCACGGGACAGCCCTGAGCGAGCAGTACTTC. Full variable domain (rest looked up from reference TRBV7-9 and TRBJ2-7): DTGVSQNPRHKITKRGQNVTFRCDPISEHNRLYWYRQTLGQGPEFLTYFQNEAQLEKSRLLSDRFSAERPKGSFSTLEIQRTEQGDSAMYLCASSSHGTALSEQYFGPGTRLTVT.

This clonotype was seen more than once but under ten times. This rearrangement joins TRBV10-3 to TRBJ1-6, with unresolved D. V lost 4 bases, J lost 7 bases, and 11 bases lay in between. The CDR3 loop spans 14 amino acids. Germline V gene data show CDR1 as ENHRY and CDR2 as SYGVKD. DNA of the CDR3: TGTGCCATCAGTGTTACAGACGAAAATTCACCCCTCCACTTT. As protein: CAISVTDENSPLHF.

A few counts support this clonotype. The rearrangement links TRBV25-1 to TRBJ1-5; TRBD1 matches 10 bases. In germline, CDR1 is MGHDK, CDR2 SYGVNS. Germline trimming cut 2 bases from V and 7 bases from J; bases unmatched to any gene: 2. The CDR3 runs to 14 residues. This chain's CDR3 is CASSEGTGDQPQHF. The CDR3 DNA follows: TGTGCCAGCAGTGAAGGGACAGGGGACCAGCCCCAGCATTTT. Combining the CDR3 with reference TRBV25-1 and TRBJ1-5 gives the whole variable domain EADIYQTPRYLVIGTGKKITLECSQTMGHDKMYWYQQDPGMELHLIHYSYGVNSTEKGDLSSESTVSRIRTEHFPLTLESARPSHTSQYLCASSEGTGDQPQHFGDGTRLSIL.

This sequence joins TRBV7-2 and TRBJ2-4; TRBD1 matches 8 bases. Trimming cost V 1 base and J 0 bases; bases outside gene matches: 17. This CDR3 is 21 amino acids long. Germline lookup yields CDR1 SGHTA and CDR2 FQGNSA. CDR3 region: CASSLVAHGTGPVLAKNIQYF. The CDR3, as DNA: TGTGCCAGCAGCTTAGTAGCCCACGGGACAGGCCCCGTACTAGCCAAAAACATTCAGTACTTC.

This sequence joins TRBV20-1 and TRBJ2-3; no definite D call. Germline V gene lookup returns CDR1 DFQATT and CDR2 SNEGSKA (reference sequence). V was clipped by 6 bases and J by 5 bases, with 15 bases between them. The CDR3 has 13 amino acids. Here the CDR3 reads CSAAQVWGDTQYF. For the CDR3, the DNA is TGCAGTGCGGCCCAAGTTTGGGGAGATACGCAGTATTTT.

The sample holds a few counts of this clonotype. The chain has TRBV4-3 and TRBJ2-3; TRBD2 agrees at 10 bases. The CDR3 covers 16 residues. Germline CDR1 LGHNA, CDR2 YSLEER. V dropped 0 bases and J dropped 6; count of bases not matched to a gene: 6. Here the CDR3 reads CASSQDASGGQDTQYF. Written as DNA, the CDR3 is TGCGCCAGCAGCCAAGATGCTAGCGGGGGCCAGGATACGCAGTATTTT.

The chain uses TRBV7-9 and TRBJ1-1, with 7 bases lining up with TRBD1. V trimming: 1 base; J trimming: 5 bases; junction bases outside the gene matches: 10. CDR1 and CDR2 from the germline V gene are SEHNR and FQNEAQ (reference sequence). The CDR3 consists of 16 residues. CDR3 loop: CASSLERGQGGTEAFF. The CDR3 DNA follows: TGTGCCAGCAGCTTAGAAAGAGGGCAGGGGGGGACTGAAGCTTTCTTT.

This clonotype was seen ten or more times. V usage is TRBV27 and J usage is TRBJ1-1; D remains ambiguous. The V gene lost 4 bases and the J gene lost 1 base, with 13 bases spanning the gap. The CDR3 loop spans 15 amino acids. CDR1 and CDR2 from the germline V gene are MNHEY and SMNVEV (reference sequence). CDR3 sequence reads: CASSSPSASNTEAFF. The DNA for the CDR3 is TGTGCCAGCAGTTCCCCCTCGGCCTCGAACACTGAAGCTTTCTTT.

This clonotype was recorded a few times. This CDR3 is CSVGGADTQYF. The CDR3 DNA follows: TGCAGCGTTGGGGGGGCGGATACGCAGTATTTT. The chain combines TRBV29-1 with TRBJ2-3; D may match TRBD1 or TRBD2 (6 bases each). CDR3 length: 11 residues. Trimming took 4 bases from V and 6 from J, leaving 8 bases between them. Germline V gives CDR1 SQVTM, CDR2 ANQGSEA.

V usage is TRBV3-1 and J usage is TRBJ1-6; D gene uncertain. V was cut by 0 bases and J by 9 bases, with 15 bases left in between. Germline CDR1 reads LGHDT; CDR2 reads YNNKEL (reference sequence). The CDR3 is 16 amino acids. CDR3 DNA sequence: TGTGCCAGCAGCCAAGAATGGGGTTTTAGCAGTTCACCCCTCCACTTT. This sequence encodes CASSQEWGFSSSPLHF.

This clonotype turned up a few times. The rearrangement joins TRBV6-6 to TRBJ1-4, with D possibly matching TRBD1 (6 bases). V gave up 4 bases and J gave up 6 bases, with 15 bases separating them. The CDR3 extends over 15 amino acids. Germline V gives CDR1 MNHNY, CDR2 SVGAGI (reference sequence). The CDR3, as DNA: TGTGCCAGCAGTTCTTGGACAGACTCCCATGAAAAACTGTTTTTT. It is translated as CASSSWTDSHEKLFF.

This sequence joins TRBV29-1 and TRBJ1-2, with D possibly matching TRBD1 (6 bases). The V gene's germline CDR1 is SQVTM and CDR2 ANQGSEA. The ends were cut back, 6 bases at V and 4 bases at J, with 21 bases in the middle. CDR3 length: 15 residues. The CDR3 nucleotides read TGCAGCGTATTACTAGGACAGCCTATTAGCTATGGCTACACCTTC. Amino acid sequence: CSVLLGQPISYGYTF.

This clonotype came up many times. For the CDR3, the DNA is TGTGCTAGTGGTTTGTCTAAGCTACTGGGCACTGAAGCTTTCTTT. The encoded protein is CASGLSKLLGTEAFF. The gene calls are TRBV12-5 and TRBJ1-1; D remains ambiguous. This CDR3 comprises 15 residues. With 2 bases removed from V and 4 bases from J, the gap between germline ends came to 14 bases. The germline V gene has CDR1 LGHNT and CDR2 FRNRAP.

This rearrangement joins TRBV10-3 to TRBJ2-1, with TRBD2 identical over 9 bases. Germline CDR1 ENHRY, CDR2 SYGVKD. The CDR3 is 17 amino acids. The ends lost 6 bases at V and 7 bases at J; junction bases unmatched: 16. CDR3 nucleotide sequence: TGTGCCATCAGCCAGAGAGGCGGCGGGGGGGCTATTAATGAGCAGTTCTTC. Its translation: CAISQRGGGGAINEQFF.

This rearrangement joins TRBV7-8 to TRBJ2-1, with a possible D match to TRBD1 (6 bases). Germline V gives CDR1 SGHVS, CDR2 FQNEAQ. This CDR3 has 20 amino acids. V was clipped by 2 bases and J by 8 bases, with 31 bases between them. The CDR3 DNA follows: TGTGCCAGCAGCTTAAGTCCGCATGGCGAGGGGGACCGACATAAGGATGAGCAGTTCTTC. Its translation is CASSLSPHGEGDRHKDEQFF.

The J gene is TRBJ2-3, the V gene TRBV29-1, with 9 bases fitting TRBD2. The CDR3 extends over 16 amino acids. Unmatched junction bases numbered 14, after V lost 8 bases and J lost 2 bases. Germline CDR1 reads SQVTM; CDR2 reads ANQGSEA. The CDR3 bases are TGCAGCACAATCGCCGAACTAGCGGGCTCCACAGATACGCAGTATTTT. Amino acids: CSTIAELAGSTDTQYF.

V is TRBV3-1 and J is TRBJ1-5; 11 nucleotides align to TRBD1. The CDR3 sequence is 15 residues long. Trimming at V came to 3 bases and at J to 11 bases, leaving 9 bases not matched to a gene. CDR1 and CDR2 from the germline V gene are LGHDT and YNNKEL (reference sequence). CDR3 nucleotides: TGTGCCAGCAGCCAGGACAGGGGGCCCGGCACGACCCAGCATTTT. Its translation: CASSQDRGPGTTQHF.

This clonotype occurred a few times. This chain uses TRBV29-1 with TRBJ2-5; 11 nucleotides match TRBD2. J was trimmed by 0 bases and V by 5 bases; bases with no gene match: 2. The germline V gene has CDR1 SQVTM and CDR2 ANQGSEA. The CDR3 contains 14 residues. The CDR3 here is CSVMGLADQETQYF. CDR3 DNA: TGCAGCGTTATGGGACTAGCGGACCAAGAGACCCAGTACTTC.